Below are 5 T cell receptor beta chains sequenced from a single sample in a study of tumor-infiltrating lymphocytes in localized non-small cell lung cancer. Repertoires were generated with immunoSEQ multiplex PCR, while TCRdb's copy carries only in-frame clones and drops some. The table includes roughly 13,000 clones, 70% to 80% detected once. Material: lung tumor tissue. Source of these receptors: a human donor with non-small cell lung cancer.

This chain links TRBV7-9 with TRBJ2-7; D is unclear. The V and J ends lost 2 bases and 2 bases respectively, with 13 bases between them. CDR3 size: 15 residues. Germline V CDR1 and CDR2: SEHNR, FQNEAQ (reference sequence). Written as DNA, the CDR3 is TGTGCCAGCAGCTTAAGCTCCAGCTCGGCCTACGAGCAGTACTTC. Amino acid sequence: CASSLSSSSAYEQYF.

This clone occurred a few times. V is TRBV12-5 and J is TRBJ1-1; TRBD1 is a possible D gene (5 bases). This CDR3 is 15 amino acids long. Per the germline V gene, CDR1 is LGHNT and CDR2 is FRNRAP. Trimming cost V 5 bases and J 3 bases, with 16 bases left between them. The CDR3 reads CASGPGGGADTEAFF. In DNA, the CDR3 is TGTGCTAGTGGTCCCGGGGGAGGGGCGGACACTGAAGCTTTCTTT.

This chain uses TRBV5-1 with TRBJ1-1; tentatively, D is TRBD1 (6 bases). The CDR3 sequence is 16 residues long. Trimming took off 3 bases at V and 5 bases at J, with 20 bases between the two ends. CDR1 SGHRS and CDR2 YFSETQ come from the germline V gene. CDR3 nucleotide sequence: TGCGCCAGCAGCTGGGGGCCCCGGGACATGGGTACTGAAGCTTTCTTT. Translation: CASSWGPRDMGTEAFF.

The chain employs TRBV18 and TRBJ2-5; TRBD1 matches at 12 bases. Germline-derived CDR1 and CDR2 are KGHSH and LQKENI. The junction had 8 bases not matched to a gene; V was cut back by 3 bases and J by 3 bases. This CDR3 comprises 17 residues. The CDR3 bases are TGTGCCAGCTCACCCCCGGGACAGGGGGCGCGAGAAGAGACCCAGTACTTC. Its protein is CASSPPGQGAREETQYF.

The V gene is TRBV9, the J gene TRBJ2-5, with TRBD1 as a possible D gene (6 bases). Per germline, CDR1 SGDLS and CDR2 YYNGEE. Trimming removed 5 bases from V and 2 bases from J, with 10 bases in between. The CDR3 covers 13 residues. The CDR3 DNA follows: TGTGCCAGCAGTGTGGACAGACAAGAGACCCAGTACTTC. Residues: CASSVDRQETQYF.